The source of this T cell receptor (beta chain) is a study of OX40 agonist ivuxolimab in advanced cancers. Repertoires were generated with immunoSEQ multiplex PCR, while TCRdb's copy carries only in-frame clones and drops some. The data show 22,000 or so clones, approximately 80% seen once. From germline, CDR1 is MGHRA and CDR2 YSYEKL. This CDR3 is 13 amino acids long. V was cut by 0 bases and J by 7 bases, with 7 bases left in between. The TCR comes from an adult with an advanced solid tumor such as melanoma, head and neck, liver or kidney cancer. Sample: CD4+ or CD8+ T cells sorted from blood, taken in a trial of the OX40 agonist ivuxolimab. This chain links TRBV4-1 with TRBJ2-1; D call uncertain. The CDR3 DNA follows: TGCGCCAGCAGCCAAGATATGAGAAATGAGCAGTTCTTC. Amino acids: CASSQDMRNEQFF.